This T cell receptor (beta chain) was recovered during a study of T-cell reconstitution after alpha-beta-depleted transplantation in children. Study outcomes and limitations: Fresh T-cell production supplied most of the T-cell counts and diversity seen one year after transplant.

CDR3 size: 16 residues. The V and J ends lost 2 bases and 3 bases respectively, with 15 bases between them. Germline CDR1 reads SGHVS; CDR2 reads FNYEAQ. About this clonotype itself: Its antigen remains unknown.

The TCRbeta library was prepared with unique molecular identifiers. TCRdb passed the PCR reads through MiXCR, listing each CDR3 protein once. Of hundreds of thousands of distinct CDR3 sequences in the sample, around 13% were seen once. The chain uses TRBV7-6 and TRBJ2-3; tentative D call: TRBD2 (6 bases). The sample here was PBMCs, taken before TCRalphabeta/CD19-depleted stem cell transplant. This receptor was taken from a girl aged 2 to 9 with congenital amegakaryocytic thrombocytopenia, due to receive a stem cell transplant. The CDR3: CASSLIGGTVTDTQYF. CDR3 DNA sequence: TGTGCCAGCAGCTTAATCGGCGGGACGGTAACAGATACGCAGTATTTT.